This T cell receptor (beta chain) is drawn from a study of patients and donors after allogeneic stem cell transplantation. The CDR3 has 15 amino acids. V was trimmed by 8 bases and J by 0 bases, leaving 14 bases between them. Germline CDR1 MNHEY, CDR2 SVGEGT. This clonotype has a handful of counts. TCRdb processed the RT-PCR reads anew with MiXCR; each CDR3 protein has one entry. The sample lists about 400,000 distinct CDR3 sequences; under 20% were seen once. The sequenced material came from blood, either unsorted or a sorted T cell fraction (not recorded which). The TCR originated in a human donor who was either an allogeneic HSCT recipient or a stem cell or donor lymphocyte infusion donor (not recorded which). It is not recorded whose cells these are; they may come from a transplant donor. The V and J genes are TRBV6-2 or TRBV6-3 and TRBJ1-5, with D unresolved. The CDR3 region is CASSRPQTSNQPQHF. CDR3 coding DNA: TGTGCCAGCTCCAGACCCCAGACTAGCAATCAGCCCCAGCATTTT.